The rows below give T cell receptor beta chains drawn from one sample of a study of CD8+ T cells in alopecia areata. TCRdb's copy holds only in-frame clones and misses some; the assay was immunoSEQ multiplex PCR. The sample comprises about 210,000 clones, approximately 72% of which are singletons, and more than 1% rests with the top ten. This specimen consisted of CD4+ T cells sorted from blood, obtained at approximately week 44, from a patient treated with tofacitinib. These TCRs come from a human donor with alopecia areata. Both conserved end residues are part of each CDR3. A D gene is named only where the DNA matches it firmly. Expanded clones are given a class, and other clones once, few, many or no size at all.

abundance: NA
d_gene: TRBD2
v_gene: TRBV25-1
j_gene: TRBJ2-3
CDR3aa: CASSEYGGGAADTQYF
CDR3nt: TGTGCCAGCAGTGAATATGGCGGGGGGGCAGCAGATACGCAGTATTTT

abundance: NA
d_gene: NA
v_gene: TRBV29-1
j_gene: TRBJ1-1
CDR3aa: CSGTSTEAFF
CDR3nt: TGCAGCGGGACCTCCACTGAAGCTTTCTTT

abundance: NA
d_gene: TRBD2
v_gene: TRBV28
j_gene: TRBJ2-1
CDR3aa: CASSLSTSDEQFF
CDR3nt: TGTGCCAGCTCCTTGTCGACTAGCGATGAGCAGTTCTTC

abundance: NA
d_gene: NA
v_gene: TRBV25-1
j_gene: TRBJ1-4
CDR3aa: CASSSTVELFF
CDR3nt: TGTGCCAGCAGTTCCACAGTGGAACTGTTTTTT

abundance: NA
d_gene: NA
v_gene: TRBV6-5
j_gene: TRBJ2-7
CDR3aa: CASKETLRTYEQYF
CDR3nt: TGTGCCAGCAAGGAGACACTCCGTACCTACGAGCAGTACTTC

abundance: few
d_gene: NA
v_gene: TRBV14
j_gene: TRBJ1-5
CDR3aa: CASSERGNQPQHF
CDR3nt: TGTGCCAGCAGCGAGAGGGGCAATCAGCCCCAGCATTTT

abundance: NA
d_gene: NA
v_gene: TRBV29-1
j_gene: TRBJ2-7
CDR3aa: CSVISAGHEQYF
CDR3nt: TGCAGCGTTATTTCGGCGGGCCACGAGCAGTACTTC

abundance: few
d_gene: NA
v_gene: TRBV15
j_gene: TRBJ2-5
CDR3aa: CATSRDRGTGETQYF
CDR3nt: TGTGCCACCAGCAGAGATAGGGGGACGGGAGAGACCCAGTACTTC

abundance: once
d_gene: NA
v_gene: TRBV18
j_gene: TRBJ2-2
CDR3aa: CASSPENTGELFF
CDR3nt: TGTGCCAGCTCACCTGAGAACACCGGGGAGCTGTTTTTT

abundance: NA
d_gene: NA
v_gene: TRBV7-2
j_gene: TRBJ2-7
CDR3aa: CASSLPGAQGREQYF
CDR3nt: TGTGCCAGCAGCTTACCTGGAGCTCAGGGGCGGGAGCAGTACTTC

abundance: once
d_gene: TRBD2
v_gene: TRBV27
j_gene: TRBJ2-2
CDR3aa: CASRPGGGVNTGELFF
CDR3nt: TGTGCCAGCAGGCCGGGCGGGGGGGTGAACACCGGGGAGCTGTTTTTT

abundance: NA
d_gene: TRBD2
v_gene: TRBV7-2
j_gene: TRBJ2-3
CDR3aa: CASSPPGGTDTQYF
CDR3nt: TGTGCCAGCAGCCCCCCCGGGGGGACAGATACGCAGTATTTT

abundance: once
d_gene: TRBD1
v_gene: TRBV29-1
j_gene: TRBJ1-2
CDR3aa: CSVVQGGQGTYGYTF
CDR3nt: TGCAGCGTTGTGCAAGGGGGACAGGGCACTTATGGCTACACCTTC

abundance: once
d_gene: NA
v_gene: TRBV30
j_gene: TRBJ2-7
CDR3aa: CAWSAGGYEQYF
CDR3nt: TGTGCCTGGAGTGCTGGAGGGTACGAGCAGTACTTC

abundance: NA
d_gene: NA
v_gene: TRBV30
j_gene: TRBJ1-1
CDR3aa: CAWSRRTNTEAFF
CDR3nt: TGTGCCTGGAGTAGGCGGACGAACACTGAAGCTTTCTTT

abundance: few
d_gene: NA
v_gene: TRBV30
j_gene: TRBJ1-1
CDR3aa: CAWMPQGGEAFF
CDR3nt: TGTGCCTGGATGCCCCAAGGAGGAGAAGCTTTCTTT

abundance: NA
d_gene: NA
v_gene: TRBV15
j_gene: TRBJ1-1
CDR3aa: CATSRDGDAEAFF
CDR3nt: TGTGCCACCAGCAGAGATGGGGATGCTGAAGCTTTCTTT

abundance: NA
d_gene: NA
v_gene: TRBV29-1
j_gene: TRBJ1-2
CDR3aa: CSALRGAYGYTF
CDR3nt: TGCAGCGCATTGAGGGGGGCCTATGGCTACACCTTC

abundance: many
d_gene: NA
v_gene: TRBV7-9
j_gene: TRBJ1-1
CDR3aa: CASSSNAREAFF
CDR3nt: TGTGCCAGCAGCTCTAATGCCAGGGAGGCTTTCTTT

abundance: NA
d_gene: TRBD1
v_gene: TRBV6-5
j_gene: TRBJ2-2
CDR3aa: CASSLQGVGELFF
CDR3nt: TGTGCCAGCAGTTTACAGGGGGTGGGGGAGCTGTTTTTT

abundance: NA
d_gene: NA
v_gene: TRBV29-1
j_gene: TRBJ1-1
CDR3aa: CSVEGSSTEAFF
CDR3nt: TGCAGCGTCGAAGGGTCGAGCACTGAAGCTTTCTTT

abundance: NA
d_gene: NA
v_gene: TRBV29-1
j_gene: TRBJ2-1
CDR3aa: CSVSSPSNEQFF
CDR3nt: TGCAGCGTTTCCAGCCCTTCCAATGAGCAGTTCTTC

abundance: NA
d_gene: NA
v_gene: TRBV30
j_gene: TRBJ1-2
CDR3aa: CASSPDSYGHTF
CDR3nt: TGTGCCTCCTCCCCGGACAGCTATGGCCACACCTTC

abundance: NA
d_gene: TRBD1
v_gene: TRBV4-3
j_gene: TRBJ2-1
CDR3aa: CASSQQATGGNEQFF
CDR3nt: TGCGCCAGCAGCCAACAAGCAACAGGGGGCAATGAGCAGTTCTTC

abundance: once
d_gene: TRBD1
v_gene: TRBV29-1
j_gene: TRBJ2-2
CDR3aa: CSVKDRGPGELFF
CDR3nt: TGCAGCGTGAAAGACAGGGGGCCCGGGGAGCTGTTTTTT

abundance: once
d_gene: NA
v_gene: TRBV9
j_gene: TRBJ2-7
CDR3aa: CASSVYPGTDEQYF
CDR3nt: TGTGCCAGCAGCGTCTATCCAGGGACGGACGAGCAGTACTTC

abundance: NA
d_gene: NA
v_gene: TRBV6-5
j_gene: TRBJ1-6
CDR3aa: CASSYEGGSESPLHF
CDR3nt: TGTGCCAGCAGTTACGAGGGGGGAAGTGAATCACCCCTCCACTTT

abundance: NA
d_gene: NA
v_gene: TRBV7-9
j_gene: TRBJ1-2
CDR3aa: CASSLRDYGYTF
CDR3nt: TGTGCCAGCAGCTTGAGGGATTATGGCTACACCTTC

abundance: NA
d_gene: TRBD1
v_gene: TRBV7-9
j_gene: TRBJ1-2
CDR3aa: CASSSITGALYYGYTF
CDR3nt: TGTGCCAGCAGTTCGATTACAGGGGCTCTCTACTATGGCTACACCTTC

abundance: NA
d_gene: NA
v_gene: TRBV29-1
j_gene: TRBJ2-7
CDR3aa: CSVGTTGYEQYF
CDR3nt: TGCAGCGTTGGAACTACAGGTTACGAGCAGTACTTC

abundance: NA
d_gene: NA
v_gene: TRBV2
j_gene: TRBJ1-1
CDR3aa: CASGLGGIAEAFF
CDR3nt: TGTGCCAGCGGGCTGGGGGGGATAGCTGAAGCTTTCTTT

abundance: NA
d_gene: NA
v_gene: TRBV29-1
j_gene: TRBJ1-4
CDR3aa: CSVEGPSTNEKLFF
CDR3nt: TGCAGCGTTGAGGGGCCGTCAACTAATGAAAAACTGTTTTTT

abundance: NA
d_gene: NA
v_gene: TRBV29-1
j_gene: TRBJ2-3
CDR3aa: CSVGRSDTQYF
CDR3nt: TGCAGCGTTGGACGCTCAGATACGCAGTATTTT

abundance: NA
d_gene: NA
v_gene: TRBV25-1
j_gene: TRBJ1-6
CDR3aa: CASGDTGLYSPLHF
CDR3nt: TGTGCCAGCGGGGACACAGGGCTGTATTCACCCCTCCACTTT

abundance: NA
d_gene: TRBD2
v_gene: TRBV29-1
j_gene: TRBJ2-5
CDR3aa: CSGGGGPTLKQTQYF
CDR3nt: TGCAGCGGTGGCGGGGGGCCGACCTTAAAACAGACCCAGTACTTC

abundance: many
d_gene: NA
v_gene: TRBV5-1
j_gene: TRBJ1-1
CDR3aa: CASSFAADTEAFF
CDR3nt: TGCGCCAGCAGCTTTGCAGCGGACACTGAAGCTTTCTTT

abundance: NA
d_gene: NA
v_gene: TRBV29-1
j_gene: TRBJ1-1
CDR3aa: CSARESAAFF
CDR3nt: TGCAGCGCTAGAGAGTCGGCCGCTTTCTTT

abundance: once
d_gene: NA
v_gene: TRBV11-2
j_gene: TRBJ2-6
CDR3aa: CASSSSGTGYSGANVLTF
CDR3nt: TGTGCCAGCAGCTCCTCCGGGACGGGTTATTCTGGGGCCAACGTCCTGACTTTC

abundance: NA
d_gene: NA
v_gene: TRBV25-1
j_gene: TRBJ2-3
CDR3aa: CASSEAVLGGMYF
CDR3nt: TGTGCCAGCAGTGAGGCAGTATTAGGGGGGATGTATTTT

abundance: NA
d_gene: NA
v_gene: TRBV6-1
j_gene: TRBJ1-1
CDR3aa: CASIPAGVMNTEAFF
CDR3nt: TGTGCCAGCATTCCGGCGGGGGTGATGAACACTGAAGCTTTCTTT

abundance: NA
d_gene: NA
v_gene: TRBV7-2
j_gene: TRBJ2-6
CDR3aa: CASSLVTDLSGANVLTF
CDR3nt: TGTGCCAGCAGCTTAGTAACGGACCTCTCTGGGGCCAACGTCCTGACTTTC

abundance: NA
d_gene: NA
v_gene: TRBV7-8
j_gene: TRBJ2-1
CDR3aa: CASSLVGSMNEQFF
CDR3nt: TGTGCCAGCAGCTTAGTAGGCTCAATGAATGAGCAGTTCTTC

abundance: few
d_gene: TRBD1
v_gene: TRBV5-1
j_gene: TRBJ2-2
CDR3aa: CASSTQGASGELFF
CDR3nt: TGCGCCAGCAGCACGCAGGGGGCGTCCGGGGAGCTGTTTTTT

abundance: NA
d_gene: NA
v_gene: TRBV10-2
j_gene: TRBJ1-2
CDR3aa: CASSESGTQYGYTF
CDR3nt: TGCGCCAGCAGTGAGTCCGGGACACAATATGGCTACACCTTC

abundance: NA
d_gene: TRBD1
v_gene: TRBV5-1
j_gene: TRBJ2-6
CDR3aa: CASSLEDRTGDSGANVLTF
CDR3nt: TGCGCCAGCAGCTTGGAGGACCGGACAGGAGACTCTGGGGCCAACGTCCTGACTTTC

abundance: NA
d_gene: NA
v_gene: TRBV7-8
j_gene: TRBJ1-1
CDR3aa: CASSRGTPGMNTEAFF
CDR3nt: TGTGCCAGCAGCCGAGGGACCCCAGGAATGAACACTGAAGCTTTCTTT

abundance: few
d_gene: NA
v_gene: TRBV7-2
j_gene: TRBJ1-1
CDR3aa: CASSLGGDTEAFF
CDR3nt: TGTGCCAGCAGCCTCGGGGGGGACACTGAAGCTTTCTTT